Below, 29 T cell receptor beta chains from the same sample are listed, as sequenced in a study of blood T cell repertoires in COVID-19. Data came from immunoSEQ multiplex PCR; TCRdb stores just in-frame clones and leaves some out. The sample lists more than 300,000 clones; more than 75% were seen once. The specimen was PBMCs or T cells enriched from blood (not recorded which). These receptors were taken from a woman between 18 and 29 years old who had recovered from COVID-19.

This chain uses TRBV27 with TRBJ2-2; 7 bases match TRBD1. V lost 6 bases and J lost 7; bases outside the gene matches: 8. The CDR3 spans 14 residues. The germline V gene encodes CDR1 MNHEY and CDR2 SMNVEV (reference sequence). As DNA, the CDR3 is TGTGCCAGCAGCCACACAGGGGCTGTCGGGGAGCTGTTTTTT. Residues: CASSHTGAVGELFF.

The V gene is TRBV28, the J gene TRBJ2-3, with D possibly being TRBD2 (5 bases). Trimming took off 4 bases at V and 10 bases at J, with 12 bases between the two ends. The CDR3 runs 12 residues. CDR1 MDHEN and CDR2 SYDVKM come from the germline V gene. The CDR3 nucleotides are TGTGCCAGCAGTTGGGTACCGGGATCGCAGTATTTT. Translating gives CASSWVPGSQYF.

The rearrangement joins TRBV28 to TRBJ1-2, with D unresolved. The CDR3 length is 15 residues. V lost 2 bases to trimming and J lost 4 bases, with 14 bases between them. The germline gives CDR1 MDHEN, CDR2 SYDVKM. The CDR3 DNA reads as TGTGCCAGCAGTTTAGAATTCCAGGCGACCTATGGCTACACCTTC. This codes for CASSLEFQATYGYTF.

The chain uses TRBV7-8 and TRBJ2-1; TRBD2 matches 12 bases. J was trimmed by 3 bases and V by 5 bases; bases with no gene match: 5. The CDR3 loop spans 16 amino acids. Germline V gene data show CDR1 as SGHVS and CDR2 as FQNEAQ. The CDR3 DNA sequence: TGTGCCAGCAGCCCCGGACTAGCGGGACACTACAATGAGCAGTTCTTC. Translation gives CASSPGLAGHYNEQFF. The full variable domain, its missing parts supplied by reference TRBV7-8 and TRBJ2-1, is GAGVSQSPRYKVAKRGQDVALRCDPISGHVSLFWYQQALGQGPEFLTYFQNEAQLDKSGLPSDRFFAERPEGSVSTLKIQRTQQEDSAVYLCASSPGLAGHYNEQFFGPGTRLTVL.

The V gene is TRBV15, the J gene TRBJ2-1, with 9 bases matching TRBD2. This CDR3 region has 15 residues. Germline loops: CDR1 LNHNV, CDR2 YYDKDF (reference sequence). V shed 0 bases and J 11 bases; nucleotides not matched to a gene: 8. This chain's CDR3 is CATSRDVRGGHQQFF. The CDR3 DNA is TGTGCCACCAGCAGAGATGTGCGGGGGGGCCATCAGCAGTTCTTC.

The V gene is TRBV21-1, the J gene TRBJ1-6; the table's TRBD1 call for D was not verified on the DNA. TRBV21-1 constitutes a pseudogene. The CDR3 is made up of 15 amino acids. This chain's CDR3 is CASSRWTGSASPLHF. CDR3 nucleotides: TGTGCCAGCAGCAGATGGACAGGGTCCGCTTCACCCCTCCACTTT.

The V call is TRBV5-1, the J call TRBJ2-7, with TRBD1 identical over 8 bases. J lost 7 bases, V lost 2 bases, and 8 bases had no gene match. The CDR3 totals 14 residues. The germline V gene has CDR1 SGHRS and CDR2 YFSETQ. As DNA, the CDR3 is TGCGCCAGCAGCTTCGGCCAGGGGGCGCGTGAGCAGTACTTC. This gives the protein CASSFGQGAREQYF.

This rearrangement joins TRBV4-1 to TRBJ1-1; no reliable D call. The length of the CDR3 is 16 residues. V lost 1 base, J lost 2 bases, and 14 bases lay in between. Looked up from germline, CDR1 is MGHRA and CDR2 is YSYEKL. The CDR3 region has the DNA TGCGCCAGCAGCCAAGGGGTCTTTGGGCTCAACACTGAAGCTTTCTTT. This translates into CASSQGVFGLNTEAFF.

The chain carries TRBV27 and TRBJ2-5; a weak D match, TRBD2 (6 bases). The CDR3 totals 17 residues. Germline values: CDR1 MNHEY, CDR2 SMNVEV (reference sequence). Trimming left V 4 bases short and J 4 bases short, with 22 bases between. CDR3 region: CASSSTYADYWGETQYF. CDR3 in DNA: TGTGCCAGCAGTTCTACCTACGCGGACTATTGGGGAGAGACCCAGTACTTC.

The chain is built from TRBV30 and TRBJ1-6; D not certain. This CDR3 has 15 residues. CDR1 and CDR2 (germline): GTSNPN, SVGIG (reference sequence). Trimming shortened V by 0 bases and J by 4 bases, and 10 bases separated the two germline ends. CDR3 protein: CAWSVEGGYNSPLHF. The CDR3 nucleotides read TGTGCCTGGAGTGTCGAGGGCGGGTATAATTCACCCCTCCACTTT. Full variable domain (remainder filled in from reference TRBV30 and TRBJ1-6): SQTIHQWPATLVQPVGSPLSLECTVEGTSNPNLYWYRQAAGRGLQLLFYSVGIGQISSEVPQNLSASRPQDRQFILSSKKLLLSDSGFYLCAWSVEGGYNSPLHFGNGTRLTVT.

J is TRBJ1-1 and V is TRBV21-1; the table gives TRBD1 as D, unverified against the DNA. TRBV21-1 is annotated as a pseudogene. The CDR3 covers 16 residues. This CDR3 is CASSFRGDRANTEAFF. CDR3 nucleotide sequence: TGTGCCAGCAGCTTCCGAGGGGACAGAGCAAACACTGAAGCTTTCTTT.

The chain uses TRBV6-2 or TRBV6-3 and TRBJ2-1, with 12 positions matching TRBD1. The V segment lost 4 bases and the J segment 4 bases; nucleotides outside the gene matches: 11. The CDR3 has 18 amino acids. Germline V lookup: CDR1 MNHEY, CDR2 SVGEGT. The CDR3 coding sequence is TGTGCCAGCAGTTTCCTACGACCGGGACAGGGGGCGTACAATGAGCAGTTCTTC. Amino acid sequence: CASSFLRPGQGAYNEQFF.

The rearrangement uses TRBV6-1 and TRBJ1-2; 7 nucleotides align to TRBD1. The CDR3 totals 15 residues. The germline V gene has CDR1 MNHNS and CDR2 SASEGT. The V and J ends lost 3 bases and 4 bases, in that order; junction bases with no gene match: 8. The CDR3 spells CASSEDRPMPYGYTF. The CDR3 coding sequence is TGTGCCAGCAGTGAGGACAGGCCGATGCCCTATGGCTACACCTTC.

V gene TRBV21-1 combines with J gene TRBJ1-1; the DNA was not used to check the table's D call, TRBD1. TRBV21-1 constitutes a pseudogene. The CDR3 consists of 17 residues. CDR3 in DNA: TGTGCCAGCAGCAAAGGATATATTCAGGGGGTAAGTACTGAAGCTTTCTTT. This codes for CASSKGYIQGVSTEAFF.

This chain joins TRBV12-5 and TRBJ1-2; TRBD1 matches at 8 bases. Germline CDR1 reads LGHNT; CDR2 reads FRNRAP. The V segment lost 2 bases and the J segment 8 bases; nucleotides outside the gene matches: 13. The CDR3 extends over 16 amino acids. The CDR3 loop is CASGLSTDRVEGGYTF. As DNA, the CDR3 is TGTGCTAGTGGTTTGTCAACGGACAGGGTCGAAGGCGGCTACACCTTC.

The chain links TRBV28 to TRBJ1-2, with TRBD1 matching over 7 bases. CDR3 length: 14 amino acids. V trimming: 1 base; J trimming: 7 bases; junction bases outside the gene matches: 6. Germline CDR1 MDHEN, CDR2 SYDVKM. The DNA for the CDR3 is TGTGCCAGCAGTTTATCGCCCAGGGGGTTTGGCTACACCTTC. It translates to CASSLSPRGFGYTF.

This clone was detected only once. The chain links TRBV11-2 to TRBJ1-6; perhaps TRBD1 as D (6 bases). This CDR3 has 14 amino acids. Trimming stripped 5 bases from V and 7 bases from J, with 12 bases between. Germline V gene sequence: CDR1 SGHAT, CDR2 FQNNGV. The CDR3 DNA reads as TGTGCCAGCAGCGCACCGGGACAAAATTCACCCCTCCACTTT. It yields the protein CASSAPGQNSPLHF.

As DNA, the CDR3 is TGTGCCAGCAGCTTACTCGGACAGGCAAGCGGGGAGCTGTTTTTT. It specifies CASSLLGQASGELFF. The V and J genes are TRBV7-2 and TRBJ2-2; 7 bases map to TRBD1. The J segment lost 7 bases and the V segment lost 2 bases, leaving 7 bases of the junction unmatched. Germline CDR1 is SGHTA and CDR2 is FQGNSA. CDR3 length: 15 amino acids.

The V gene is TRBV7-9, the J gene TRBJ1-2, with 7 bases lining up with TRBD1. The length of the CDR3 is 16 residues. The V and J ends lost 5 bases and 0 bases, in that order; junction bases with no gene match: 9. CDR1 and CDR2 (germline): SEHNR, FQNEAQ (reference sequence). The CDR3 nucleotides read TGTGCCAGCAGCACCATACAGGGGATAGCTAACTATGGCTACACCTTC. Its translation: CASSTIQGIANYGYTF.

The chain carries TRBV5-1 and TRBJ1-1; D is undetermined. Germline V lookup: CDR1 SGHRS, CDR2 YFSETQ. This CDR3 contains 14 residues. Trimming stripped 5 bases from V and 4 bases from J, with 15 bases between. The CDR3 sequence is CASSGGEPGTEAFF. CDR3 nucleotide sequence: TGCGCCAGCAGTGGCGGGGAGCCAGGCACTGAAGCTTTCTTT. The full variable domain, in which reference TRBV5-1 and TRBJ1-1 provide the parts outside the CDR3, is KAGVTQTPRYLIKTRGQQVTLSCSPISGHRSVSWYQQTPGQGLQFLFEYFSETQRNKGNFPGRFSGRQFSNSRSEMNVSTLELGDSALYLCASSGGEPGTEAFFGQGTRLTVV.

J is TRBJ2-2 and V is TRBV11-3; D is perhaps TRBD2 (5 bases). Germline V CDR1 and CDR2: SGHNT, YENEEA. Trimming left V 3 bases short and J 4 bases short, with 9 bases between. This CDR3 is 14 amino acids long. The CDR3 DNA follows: TGTGCCAGCAGCTTGATGGGGAGCACCGGGGAGCTGTTTTTT. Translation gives CASSLMGSTGELFF.

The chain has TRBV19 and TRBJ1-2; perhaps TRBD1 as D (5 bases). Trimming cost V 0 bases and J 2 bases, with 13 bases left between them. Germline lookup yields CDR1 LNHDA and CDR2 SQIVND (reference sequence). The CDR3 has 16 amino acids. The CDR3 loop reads CASSIDLDPGNYGYTF. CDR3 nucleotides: TGTGCCAGTAGTATAGATCTAGACCCAGGGAACTATGGCTACACCTTC.

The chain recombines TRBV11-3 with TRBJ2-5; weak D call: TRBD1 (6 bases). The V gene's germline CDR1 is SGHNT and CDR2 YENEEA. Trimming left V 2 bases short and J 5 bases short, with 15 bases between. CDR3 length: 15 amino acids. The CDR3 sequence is CASSLSGYRDETQYF. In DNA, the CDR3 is TGTGCCAGCAGCTTATCCGGGTACAGGGACGAGACCCAGTACTTC. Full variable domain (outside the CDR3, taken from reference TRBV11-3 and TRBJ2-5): EAGVVQSPRYKIIEKKQPVAFWCNPISGHNTLYWYLQNLGQGPELLIRYENEEAVDDSQLPKDRFSAERLKGVDSTLKIQPAELGDSAVYLCASSLSGYRDETQYFGPGTRLLVL.

CDR3 in DNA: TGCGCCAGCAGCTTGGGAGGGACAGGGATGACTGAAGCTTTCTTT. Amino acid sequence: CASSLGGTGMTEAFF. The chain employs TRBV5-1 and TRBJ1-1; 9 bases align to TRBD1. The V gene's germline CDR1 is SGHRS and CDR2 YFSETQ. The CDR3 sequence is 15 residues long. Trimming removed 0 bases from V and 5 bases from J; junction bases left unmatched: 5.

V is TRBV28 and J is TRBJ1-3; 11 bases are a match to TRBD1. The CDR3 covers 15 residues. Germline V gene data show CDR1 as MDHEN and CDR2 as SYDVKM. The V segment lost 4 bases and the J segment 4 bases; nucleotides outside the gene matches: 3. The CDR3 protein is CASSSGQGDGNTIYF. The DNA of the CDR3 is TGTGCCAGCAGTTCGGGACAGGGGGACGGAAACACCATATATTTT. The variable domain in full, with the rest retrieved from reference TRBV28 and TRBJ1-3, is DVKVTQSSRYLVKRTGEKVFLECVQDMDHENMFWYRQDPGLGLRLIYFSYDVKMKEKGDIPEGYSVSREKKERFSLILESASTNQTSMYLCASSSGQGDGNTIYFGEGSWLTVV.

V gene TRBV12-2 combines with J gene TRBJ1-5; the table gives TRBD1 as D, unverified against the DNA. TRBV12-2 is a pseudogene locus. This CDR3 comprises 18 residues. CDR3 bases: TGTGCAAGTCGCCCTAGCTGGGAGCACAGGGTCTCGAGTCAGCCCCAGCATTTT. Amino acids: CASRPSWEHRVSSQPQHF.

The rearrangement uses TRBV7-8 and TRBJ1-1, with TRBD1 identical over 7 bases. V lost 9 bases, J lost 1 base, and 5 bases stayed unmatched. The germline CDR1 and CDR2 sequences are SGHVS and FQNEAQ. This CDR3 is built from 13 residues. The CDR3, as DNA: TGTGCCAGTATGGGACAGCGGAACACTGAAGCTTTCTTT. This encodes CASMGQRNTEAFF. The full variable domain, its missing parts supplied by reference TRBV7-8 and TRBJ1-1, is GAGVSQSPRYKVAKRGQDVALRCDPISGHVSLFWYQQALGQGPEFLTYFQNEAQLDKSGLPSDRFFAERPEGSVSTLKIQRTQQEDSAVYLCASMGQRNTEAFFGQGTRLTVV.

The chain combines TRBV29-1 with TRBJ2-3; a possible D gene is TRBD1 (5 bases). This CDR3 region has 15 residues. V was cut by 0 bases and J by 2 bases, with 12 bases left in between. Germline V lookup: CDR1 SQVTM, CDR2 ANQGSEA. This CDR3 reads CSVEDPRQITDTQYF. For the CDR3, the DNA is TGCAGCGTTGAAGATCCCCGACAGATCACAGATACGCAGTATTTT.

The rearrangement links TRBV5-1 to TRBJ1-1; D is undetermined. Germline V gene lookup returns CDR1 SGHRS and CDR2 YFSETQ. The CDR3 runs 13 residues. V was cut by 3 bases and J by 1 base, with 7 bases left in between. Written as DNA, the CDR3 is TGCGCCAGCAGCTCAGCGGGGAACACTGAAGCTTTCTTT. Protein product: CASSSAGNTEAFF.